This TCR beta chain was profiled in a study of response to subunit inactivated influenza vaccine. General observations from the study: The study's authors posited that every seasonal influenza vaccination enlists few new T cells.

With 5 bases removed from V and 8 bases from J, the gap between germline ends came to 13 bases. The CDR3 is 13 amino acids. CDR1 is SGHAT and CDR2 is FQNNGV in the germline V gene. Turning to this clonotype: The antigen remains undetermined.

From the RT-PCR reads, TCRdb called clonotypes with MiXCR, one entry per CDR3 protein. The sample has about 480,000 distinct CDR3 sequences, around 25% seen once. The TCR was taken from a man aged 50 to 60 who received an inactivated influenza vaccine. The chain links TRBV11-2 to TRBJ2-1, with D hard to call. Sequenced material: CD4+ T cells sorted from PBMCs, taken 5 to 6 days after vaccination. The CDR3 nucleotides are TGTGCCAGCAGCCGAATCTATACCTATGAGCAGTTCTTC. It specifies CASSRIYTYEQFF.